This TCR beta chain originates from a study of T cell responses to AZD1222 COVID-19 vaccine. Comment on this clone: Its antigen is unidentified.

Study results and caveats: Spike-spanning, vaccine-associated CD4 TCRs were dominant at 160-218 and 743-854.

Trimming at V came to 2 bases and at J to 3 bases, leaving 0 bases not matched to a gene. Germline loops: CDR1 MNHEY, CDR2 SVGAGI. The CDR3 extends over 16 amino acids. TCRdb keeps only in-frame clones here, not all; method: immunoSEQ multiplex PCR. The sample contains 180,000 or so clones, about 89% of which appear only once. This specimen was peripheral blood, taken 28 days after the second AZD1222 dose. The clonotype was recovered from an adult who received the AZD1222 COVID-19 vaccine. J is TRBJ1-6 and V is TRBV6-5; the match to TRBD1 covers 11 bases. CDR3 coding DNA: TGTGCCAGCAGTTACGGGACAGGGGGCTATAATTCACCCCTCCACTTT. Amino acid sequence: CASSYGTGGYNSPLHF.